Listed below are T cell receptor beta chains from one sample, sequenced in a study of blood T cell dynamics during melanoma immunotherapy. The repertoire was sequenced with immunoSEQ multiplex PCR; TCRdb's copy has only in-frame clones and lacks some. In the table there are 15,000 or so clones, over 90% of which are singletons. The specimen comprised effector memory CD8+ T cells from blood, sampled from a patient treated with checkpoint blockade. The receptor source for this set is a human donor with melanoma. The CDR3 runs from the conserved cysteine through the conserved F or W. The D gene is left open where the match is weak. Where a row states a size, it is once, few, many or the class of an expanded clone; other rows omit it.

v_call: TRBV4-1
j_call: TRBJ2-7
d_call: TRBD2
clone_size: .
cdr3_aa: CASSPTGTSGSEQYF
cdr3_nt: TGCGCCAGCAGCCCCACCGGGACTAGCGGGAGCGAGCAGTACTTC

v_call: TRBV9
j_call: TRBJ2-7
d_call: .
clone_size: .
cdr3_aa: CASSPPDSYEQYF
cdr3_nt: TGTGCCAGCAGCCCCCCCGACTCCTACGAGCAGTACTTC

v_call: TRBV7-9
j_call: TRBJ2-7
d_call: TRBD1
clone_size: .
cdr3_aa: CASSSPGQGSEQYF
cdr3_nt: TGTGCCAGCAGCTCGCCGGGACAGGGGTCCGAGCAGTACTTC

v_call: TRBV4-1
j_call: TRBJ1-2
d_call: TRBD1
clone_size: .
cdr3_aa: CASSPRTGGYGYTF
cdr3_nt: TGCGCCAGCAGCCCTCGGACAGGGGGATACGGCTACACCTTC

v_call: TRBV7-9
j_call: TRBJ2-1
d_call: TRBD2
clone_size: .
cdr3_aa: CASSLGQREEFF
cdr3_nt: TGTGCCAGCAGCTTAGGGCAGCGGGAAGAGTTCTTC

v_call: TRBV10-3
j_call: TRBJ2-5
d_call: .
clone_size: once
cdr3_aa: CAISGLEETQYF
cdr3_nt: TGTGCCATCAGTGGGCTAGAAGAGACCCAGTACTTC

v_call: TRBV27
j_call: TRBJ2-7
d_call: .
clone_size: .
cdr3_aa: CASSRRDYEQYF
cdr3_nt: TGTGCCAGCAGTCGCCGGGACTACGAGCAGTACTTC

v_call: TRBV7-6
j_call: TRBJ2-5
d_call: .
clone_size: .
cdr3_aa: CASSFWDTTGETQYF
cdr3_nt: TGTGCCAGCAGCTTCTGGGACACCACTGGAGAGACCCAGTACTTC

v_call: TRBV14
j_call: TRBJ2-1
d_call: .
clone_size: .
cdr3_aa: CASSQRINSYNEQFF
cdr3_nt: TGTGCCAGCAGCCAAAGAATAAACTCCTACAATGAGCAGTTCTTC

v_call: TRBV4-1
j_call: TRBJ1-1
d_call: TRBD1
clone_size: once
cdr3_aa: CASSQKDRGRAFF
cdr3_nt: TGCGCCAGCAGCCAGAAGGACAGGGGGCGAGCTTTCTTT

v_call: TRBV6-6
j_call: TRBJ2-1
d_call: .
clone_size: .
cdr3_aa: CASSSAGHNEQFF
cdr3_nt: TGTGCCAGCAGCTCGGCGGGGCACAATGAGCAGTTCTTC

v_call: TRBV7-9
j_call: TRBJ1-6
d_call: .
clone_size: .
cdr3_aa: CASSSGTEYNSPLHF
cdr3_nt: TGTGCCAGCAGCTCCGGGACTGAATATAATTCACCCCTCCACTTT

v_call: TRBV7-9
j_call: TRBJ2-7
d_call: .
clone_size: .
cdr3_aa: CASSLEVGYSEQYF
cdr3_nt: TGTGCCAGCAGCTTAGAGGTAGGGTATAGCGAGCAGTACTTC

v_call: TRBV28
j_call: TRBJ1-4
d_call: .
clone_size: .
cdr3_aa: CASSFDTPVATNEKLFF
cdr3_nt: TGTGCCAGCAGTTTCGACACCCCGGTGGCAACTAATGAAAAACTGTTTTTT

v_call: TRBV9
j_call: TRBJ1-1
d_call: .
clone_size: .
cdr3_aa: CASSGGQITEAFF
cdr3_nt: TGTGCCAGCAGCGGAGGACAGATCACTGAAGCTTTCTTT

v_call: TRBV6-5
j_call: TRBJ1-1
d_call: TRBD1
clone_size: .
cdr3_aa: CASSYSPGGTEAFF
cdr3_nt: TGTGCCAGCAGTTACTCCCCAGGGGGCACTGAAGCTTTCTTT

v_call: TRBV5-6
j_call: TRBJ2-7
d_call: TRBD1
clone_size: .
cdr3_aa: CASSSWTGSPYEQYF
cdr3_nt: TGTGCCAGCAGCAGCTGGACAGGGAGCCCCTACGAGCAGTACTTC

v_call: TRBV7-9
j_call: TRBJ2-5
d_call: TRBD1
clone_size: .
cdr3_aa: CASSSSRTGGETQYF
cdr3_nt: TGTGCCAGCAGCTCCTCTAGGACAGGGGGGGAGACCCAGTACTTC

v_call: TRBV5-1
j_call: TRBJ2-6
d_call: TRBD1
clone_size: .
cdr3_aa: CASSLESGTGLSGANVLTF
cdr3_nt: TGCGCCAGCAGCTTGGAATCCGGGACAGGCCTCTCTGGGGCCAACGTCCTGACTTTC

v_call: TRBV7-8
j_call: TRBJ1-2
d_call: TRBD1
clone_size: .
cdr3_aa: CASSLASGQGLGGYTF
cdr3_nt: TGTGCCAGCAGCTTAGCGTCGGGACAGGGGCTTGGGGGCTACACCTTC

v_call: TRBV10-3
j_call: TRBJ2-5
d_call: .
clone_size: few
cdr3_aa: CAISVDSQETQYF
cdr3_nt: TGTGCCATCAGTGTCGACAGCCAAGAGACCCAGTACTTC

v_call: TRBV5-1
j_call: TRBJ2-6
d_call: TRBD1
clone_size: .
cdr3_aa: CASSLFPLDRESSGANVLTF
cdr3_nt: TGCGCCAGCAGCTTGTTTCCGCTTGACAGGGAATCATCTGGGGCCAACGTCCTGACTTTC

v_call: TRBV2
j_call: TRBJ2-7
d_call: .
clone_size: .
cdr3_aa: CAILRDNSYEQYF
cdr3_nt: TGTGCCATCCTCCGGGACAATTCCTACGAGCAGTACTTC

v_call: TRBV28
j_call: TRBJ1-1
d_call: .
clone_size: .
cdr3_aa: CASRVYRDTEAFF
cdr3_nt: TGTGCCAGCAGGGTCTACAGGGACACTGAAGCTTTCTTT

v_call: TRBV5-4
j_call: TRBJ2-3
d_call: TRBD2
clone_size: .
cdr3_aa: CASSLKREVGTDTQYF
cdr3_nt: TGTGCCAGCAGCTTGAAGCGGGAGGTGGGCACAGATACGCAGTATTTT

v_call: TRBV4-1
j_call: TRBJ2-3
d_call: .
clone_size: once
cdr3_aa: CASSQEPARTDTQYF
cdr3_nt: TGCGCCAGCAGCCAAGAGCCAGCCCGCACAGATACGCAGTATTTT

v_call: TRBV5-1
j_call: TRBJ2-5
d_call: .
clone_size: .
cdr3_aa: CASSFSQGLETQYF
cdr3_nt: TGCGCCAGCAGCTTTTCACAGGGCTTGGAGACCCAGTACTTC

v_call: TRBV27
j_call: TRBJ2-4
d_call: TRBD1
clone_size: .
cdr3_aa: CASSAGGLLAKNIQYF
cdr3_nt: TGTGCCAGCAGCGCAGGGGGTTTACTAGCCAAAAACATTCAGTACTTC

v_call: TRBV25-1
j_call: TRBJ1-4
d_call: .
clone_size: .
cdr3_aa: CASRGGSGLGNEKLFF
cdr3_nt: TGTGCCAGCAGGGGGGGGTCAGGGTTAGGGAATGAAAAACTGTTTTTT

v_call: TRBV28
j_call: TRBJ2-1
d_call: .
clone_size: .
cdr3_aa: CASSWENSYNEQFF
cdr3_nt: TGTGCCAGCTCGTGGGAGAACTCCTACAATGAGCAGTTCTTC

v_call: TRBV15
j_call: TRBJ1-5
d_call: .
clone_size: .
cdr3_aa: CATSRDKGRGQPQHF
cdr3_nt: TGTGCCACCAGCAGAGATAAGGGCCGGGGACAGCCCCAGCATTTT

v_call: TRBV6-5
j_call: TRBJ2-7
d_call: TRBD1
clone_size: .
cdr3_aa: CASSYTTGAVSYEQYF
cdr3_nt: TGTGCCAGCAGTTACACCACAGGGGCCGTTTCCTACGAGCAGTACTTC

v_call: TRBV19
j_call: TRBJ2-7
d_call: .
clone_size: .
cdr3_aa: CASSIGHTYEQYF
cdr3_nt: TGTGCCAGTAGTATCGGGCATACTTACGAGCAGTACTTC

v_call: TRBV4-2
j_call: TRBJ2-7
d_call: TRBD2
clone_size: .
cdr3_aa: CASSQDGLAGEDYEQYF
cdr3_nt: TGTGCCAGCAGCCAAGATGGCCTAGCGGGAGAGGACTACGAGCAGTACTTC

v_call: TRBV11-2
j_call: TRBJ2-1
d_call: .
clone_size: .
cdr3_aa: CASSFSGDREQFF
cdr3_nt: TGTGCCAGCAGCTTTTCCGGGGATAGGGAGCAGTTCTTC

v_call: TRBV27
j_call: TRBJ2-3
d_call: TRBD1
clone_size: .
cdr3_aa: CASRAMDRAHTDTQYF
cdr3_nt: TGTGCCAGCAGGGCCATGGACAGGGCCCACACAGATACGCAGTATTTT

v_call: TRBV23-1
j_call: TRBJ2-1
d_call: TRBD1
clone_size: .
cdr3_aa: CASSDDRDDEQFF
cdr3_nt: TGCGCCAGCAGTGACGACAGGGACGACGAGCAGTTCTTC

v_call: TRBV4-1
j_call: TRBJ1-1
d_call: .
clone_size: .
cdr3_aa: CASSQGPGRNTEAFF
cdr3_nt: TGCGCCAGCAGCCAAGGGCCAGGGCGGAACACTGAAGCTTTCTTT

v_call: TRBV11-3
j_call: TRBJ2-7
d_call: .
clone_size: .
cdr3_aa: CASSRTREQYF
cdr3_nt: TGTGCCAGCAGCCGAACCCGCGAGCAGTACTTC

v_call: TRBV6-1
j_call: TRBJ2-7
d_call: .
clone_size: .
cdr3_aa: CAKGLTYEQYF
cdr3_nt: TGTGCCAAAGGACTAACCTACGAGCAGTACTTC

v_call: TRBV9
j_call: TRBJ2-7
d_call: .
clone_size: .
cdr3_aa: CASSPISLPSYEQYF
cdr3_nt: TGTGCCAGCAGCCCAATTTCTCTGCCCTCCTACGAGCAGTACTTC

v_call: TRBV5-6
j_call: TRBJ2-1
d_call: .
clone_size: once
cdr3_aa: CASSPGNEQFF
cdr3_nt: TGTGCCAGCAGTCCAGGAAATGAGCAGTTCTTC

v_call: TRBV19
j_call: TRBJ2-1
d_call: .
clone_size: .
cdr3_aa: CASSIYGPNEQFF
cdr3_nt: TGTGCCAGTAGTATCTACGGCCCCAATGAGCAGTTCTTC

v_call: TRBV28
j_call: TRBJ2-3
d_call: TRBD2
clone_size: .
cdr3_aa: CASSLAGRTDTQYF
cdr3_nt: TGTGCCAGTTCGTTAGCGGGACGCACAGATACGCAGTATTTT

v_call: TRBV27
j_call: TRBJ1-1
d_call: .
clone_size: .
cdr3_aa: CASSLSGQGSVNTEAFF
cdr3_nt: TGTGCCAGCAGTTTAAGCGGTCAGGGTTCGGTGAACACTGAAGCTTTCTTT

v_call: TRBV5-1
j_call: TRBJ2-3
d_call: .
clone_size: .
cdr3_aa: CASSFSGVTDTQYF
cdr3_nt: TGCGCCAGCAGCTTTTCAGGCGTCACAGATACGCAGTATTTT

v_call: TRBV28
j_call: TRBJ1-1
d_call: TRBD1
clone_size: .
cdr3_aa: CASSYATGVTEAFF
cdr3_nt: TGTGCCAGCAGCTACGCCACAGGGGTTACTGAAGCTTTCTTT

v_call: TRBV9
j_call: TRBJ1-2
d_call: .
clone_size: .
cdr3_aa: CASSIRGDGYTF
cdr3_nt: TGTGCCAGCAGCATCCGGGGCGATGGCTACACCTTC

v_call: TRBV29-1
j_call: TRBJ2-1
d_call: TRBD2
clone_size: .
cdr3_aa: CSVLMPSGRAGEQFF
cdr3_nt: TGCAGCGTCCTCATGCCTAGCGGGAGGGCCGGGGAGCAGTTCTTC

v_call: TRBV7-9
j_call: TRBJ2-1
d_call: .
clone_size: .
cdr3_aa: CASSLESLSDEQFF
cdr3_nt: TGTGCCAGCAGCTTAGAGAGCCTTAGCGATGAGCAGTTCTTC

v_call: TRBV27
j_call: TRBJ2-5
d_call: TRBD2
clone_size: .
cdr3_aa: CASKPRWASGVLSKETQYF
cdr3_nt: TGTGCCAGCAAACCCCGTTGGGCTAGCGGGGTACTAAGTAAAGAGACCCAGTACTTC

v_call: TRBV5-5
j_call: TRBJ2-7
d_call: .
clone_size: .
cdr3_aa: CASSFSNEQYF
cdr3_nt: TGTGCCAGCAGCTTCTCGAACGAGCAGTACTTC

v_call: TRBV9
j_call: TRBJ2-1
d_call: .
clone_size: .
cdr3_aa: CASSWSDYNEQFF
cdr3_nt: TGTGCCAGCAGCTGGAGCGATTACAATGAGCAGTTCTTC

v_call: TRBV27
j_call: TRBJ1-4
d_call: .
clone_size: .
cdr3_aa: CASSLSPGKGEKLFF
cdr3_nt: TGTGCCAGCAGTTTATCGCCCGGGAAGGGCGAAAAACTGTTTTTT

v_call: TRBV6-1
j_call: TRBJ2-7
d_call: TRBD1
clone_size: .
cdr3_aa: CASNLGQASSYEQYF
cdr3_nt: TGTGCCAGCAACCTAGGACAGGCCAGCTCCTACGAGCAGTACTTC